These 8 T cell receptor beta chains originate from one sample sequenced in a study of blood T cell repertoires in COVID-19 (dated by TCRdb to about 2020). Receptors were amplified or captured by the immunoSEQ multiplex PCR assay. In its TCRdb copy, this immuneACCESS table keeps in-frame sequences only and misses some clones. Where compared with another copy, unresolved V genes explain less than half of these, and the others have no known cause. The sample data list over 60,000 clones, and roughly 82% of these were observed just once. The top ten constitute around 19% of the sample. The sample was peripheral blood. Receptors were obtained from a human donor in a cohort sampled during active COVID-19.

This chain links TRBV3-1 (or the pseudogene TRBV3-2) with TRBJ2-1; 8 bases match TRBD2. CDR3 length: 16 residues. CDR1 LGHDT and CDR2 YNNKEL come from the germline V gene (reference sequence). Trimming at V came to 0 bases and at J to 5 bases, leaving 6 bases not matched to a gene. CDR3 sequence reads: CASSQEPSGHNNEQFF. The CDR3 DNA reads TGTGCCAGCAGCCAAGAACCTAGCGGGCACAACAATGAGCAGTTCTTC.

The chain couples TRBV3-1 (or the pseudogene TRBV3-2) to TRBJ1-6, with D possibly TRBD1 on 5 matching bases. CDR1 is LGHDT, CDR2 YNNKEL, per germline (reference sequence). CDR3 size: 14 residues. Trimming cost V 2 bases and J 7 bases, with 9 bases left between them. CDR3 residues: CASSQQGRNSPLHF. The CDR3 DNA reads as TGTGCCAGCAGCCAACAGGGTAGGAATTCACCCCTCCACTTT.

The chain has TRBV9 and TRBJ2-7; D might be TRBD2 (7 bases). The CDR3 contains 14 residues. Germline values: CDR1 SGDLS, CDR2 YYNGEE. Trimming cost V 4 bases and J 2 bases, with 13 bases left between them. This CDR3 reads CASSPGGGPYEQYF. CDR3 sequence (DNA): TGTGCCAGCAGCCCCGGCGGGGGCCCCTACGAGCAGTACTTC.

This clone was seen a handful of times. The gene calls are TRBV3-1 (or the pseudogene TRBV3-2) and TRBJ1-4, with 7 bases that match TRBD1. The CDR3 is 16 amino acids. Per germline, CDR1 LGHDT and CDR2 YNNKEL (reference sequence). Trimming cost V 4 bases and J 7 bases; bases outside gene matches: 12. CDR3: CASSRGSNRGGEKLFF. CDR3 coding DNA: TGTGCCAGCAGCCGAGGGAGTAACAGGGGTGGTGAAAAACTGTTTTTT.

This CDR3 is CASSLGTPGQIMNTEAFF. In DNA form, the CDR3 reads TGTGCCAGCAGCTTAGGAACACCGGGACAGATAATGAACACTGAAGCTTTCTTT. The chain links TRBV7-6 to TRBJ1-1, with 7 bases matching TRBD1. Germline V gives CDR1 SGHVS, CDR2 FNYEAQ. V gave up 1 base and J gave up 0 bases; unmatched junction bases: 11. The CDR3 has 18 residues.

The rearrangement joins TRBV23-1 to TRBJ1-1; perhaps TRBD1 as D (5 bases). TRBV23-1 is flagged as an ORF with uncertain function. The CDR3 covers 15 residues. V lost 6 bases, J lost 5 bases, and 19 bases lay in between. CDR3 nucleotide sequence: TGCGCCAGCAGAATCGGACACCCCGGCAGGACTGAAGCTTTCTTT. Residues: CASRIGHPGRTEAFF.

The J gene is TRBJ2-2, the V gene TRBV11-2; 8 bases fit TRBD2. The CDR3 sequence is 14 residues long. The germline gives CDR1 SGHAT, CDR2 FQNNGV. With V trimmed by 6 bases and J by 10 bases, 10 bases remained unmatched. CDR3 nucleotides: TGTGCCAGCAGAAAAGAGACGGGGGGGCCGGAGCTGTTTTTT. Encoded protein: CASRKETGGPELFF.

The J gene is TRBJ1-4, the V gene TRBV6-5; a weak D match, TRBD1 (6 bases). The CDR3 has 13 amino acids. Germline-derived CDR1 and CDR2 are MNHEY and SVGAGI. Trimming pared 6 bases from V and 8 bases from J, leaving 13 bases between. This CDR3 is CASSQGIREKLFF. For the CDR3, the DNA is TGTGCCAGCAGCCAGGGGATCAGGGAAAAACTGTTTTTT.